This is a list of T cell receptor beta chains from one sample in a study of T cell repertoires in cytomegalovirus infection. The antigens these receptors bind are not known. Using its own MiXCR run on the reads, TCRdb lists one record per CDR3 protein. Seen here are around 500,000 distinct CDR3 sequences, approximately 46% observed once, and the top ten hold around 44%. The sample consisted of cultured PBMCs, taken from culture after CMV antigen stimulation. All receptors come from a human donor in good health (CMV status not recorded). Some clones in this sample may be carry-over from other donors' samples. CDR3s include the opening cysteine and the closing phenylalanine or tryptophan. The order of the fields is D gene, clone size, J gene, V gene, CDR3 DNA, CDR3 protein. D genes are given only for firm matches. Size is omitted from some rows. Given values are once, few, many or a class for expanded clones.

.	few	TRBJ2-7	TRBV28	TGTGCCAGCAGTGCGACCGATTCCTCCTACGAGCAGTACTTC	CASSATDSSYEQYF
.	.	TRBJ1-1	TRBV6-1	TGTGCCAGCAGTGGAGAGTTAGGCGCTGAAGCTTTCTTT	CASSGELGAEAFF
.	few	TRBJ1-5	TRBV7-2	TGTGCCAGCAACTACCGGAGGGATCAGCCCCAGCATTTT	CASNYRRDQPQHF
.	once	TRBJ1-1	TRBV12-3/TRBV12-4	TGTGCCAGCAGTTCGGCAGGGAGCACTGAAGCTTTCTTT	CASSSAGSTEAFF
.	.	TRBJ2-7	TRBV5-1	TGCGCCAGCAGCTTGGAGGCTAACTACGAGCAGTACTTC	CASSLEANYEQYF
.	.	TRBJ1-1	TRBV11-2	TGTGCCACGAATCCTGAAGACAGCAACACTGAAGCTTTCTTT	CATNPEDSNTEAFF
.	.	TRBJ2-4	TRBV7-2	TGTGCCAGCAGAGCTGTTGGTGGAAAAGCCAAAAACATTCAGTACTTC	CASRAVGGKAKNIQYF
.	few	TRBJ2-7	TRBV6-1	TGTGCCAGCTCCGGGTTAAGCTCCTACGAGCAGTACTTC	CASSGLSSYEQYF
.	.	TRBJ1-6	TRBV7-2	TGTGCCAGCAGCCTGAGCTGGGATTCACCCCTCCACTTT	CASSLSWDSPLHF
.	.	TRBJ2-3	TRBV6-1	TGTGCCAGCAGTTATATCACAGATACGCAGTATTTT	CASSYITDTQYF
TRBD1	once	TRBJ1-1	TRBV7-3	TGTGCCAGCAGCCCAATTACAGGGGGAAAAGCTTTCTTT	CASSPITGGKAFF
.	.	TRBJ2-3	TRBV2	TGTGCCAGCAGTGAAGCTTCGGCTAGCGCATTCACAGATACGCAGTATTTT	CASSEASASAFTDTQYF
.	.	TRBJ2-7	TRBV7-6	TGTGCCAGCAGCTTAGCGATGGGGCGGGTCGGCTACGAGCAGTACTTC	CASSLAMGRVGYEQYF
.	.	TRBJ1-1	TRBV19	TGTGCCAGTAGTATCTTCCACCCCCAGCGCACTGAAGCTTTCTTT	CASSIFHPQRTEAFF
.	few	TRBJ2-4	TRBV25-1	TGTGCCAGCAGTGAGCGGTTGGGTGCGGGGGCTGAAAACATTCAGTACTTC	CASSERLGAGAENIQYF
.	.	TRBJ2-7	TRBV7-2	TGTGCCAGCACGTCTTGGAGCGGGTACGAGCAGTACTTC	CASTSWSGYEQYF
TRBD1	many	TRBJ1-2	TRBV7-2	TGTGCCAGCAGCGCAAATCGACAGGGGGCAGCTGGCTACACCTTC	CASSANRQGAAGYTF
.	few	TRBJ2-6	TRBV11-2	TGTGCCAGCGTTTTCCCGTTTCGGGGTCAATCCTCTGGGGCCAACGTCCTGACTTTC	CASVFPFRGQSSGANVLTF
.	.	TRBJ2-2	TRBV11-2	TGTGCCAGCCTGGCCCCGGGGCATAACACCGGGGAGCTGTTTTTT	CASLAPGHNTGELFF
TRBD1	few	TRBJ1-5	TRBV6-2/TRBV6-3	TGTGCCAGCAGCCCTCGACAGGGCGACCAGCATTTT	CASSPRQGDQHF
.	.	TRBJ1-2	TRBV18	TGTGCCAGCTCACCAGGCAGCCAATATGGCTACACCTTC	CASSPGSQYGYTF
TRBD1	.	TRBJ2-1	TRBV7-2	TGTGCCAGCAGCCCCCGGACAGGTTGGGATGAGCAGTTCTTC	CASSPRTGWDEQFF
TRBD2	once	TRBJ2-3	TRBV19	TGTGCCAGTAGTATAGATCATCGACTAGCTGACACGCAGTATTTT	CASSIDHRLADTQYF
TRBD1	.	TRBJ1-4	TRBV15	TGTGCCACCAGCAGAGGGGCCAGACAGGGGAATGAAAAACTGTTTTTT	CATSRGARQGNEKLFF
.	.	TRBJ2-7	TRBV12-3/TRBV12-4	TGTGCCAGCAGTTCGAGTTCGGAGGGGAACGAGCAGTACTTC	CASSSSSEGNEQYF
.	.	TRBJ1-6	TRBV11-3	TGTGCCAGCAGCTTAACAGAGAATTCACCCCTCCACTTT	CASSLTENSPLHF
.	once	TRBJ2-7	TRBV6-2/TRBV6-3	TGTGCCAGCATGTGGGCAGGGGAAACCTACGAGCAGTACTTC	CASMWAGETYEQYF